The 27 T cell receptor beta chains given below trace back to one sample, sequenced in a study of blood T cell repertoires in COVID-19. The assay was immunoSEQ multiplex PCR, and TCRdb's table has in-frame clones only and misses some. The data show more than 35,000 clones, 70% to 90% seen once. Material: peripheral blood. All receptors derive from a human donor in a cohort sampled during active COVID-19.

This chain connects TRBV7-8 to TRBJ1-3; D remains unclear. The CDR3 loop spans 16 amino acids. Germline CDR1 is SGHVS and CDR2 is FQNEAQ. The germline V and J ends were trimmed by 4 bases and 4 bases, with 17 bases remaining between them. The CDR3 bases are TGTGCCAGCAGCTCCCAGTCGGCAGGCTCAGGAAACACCATATATTTT. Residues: CASSSQSAGSGNTIYF.

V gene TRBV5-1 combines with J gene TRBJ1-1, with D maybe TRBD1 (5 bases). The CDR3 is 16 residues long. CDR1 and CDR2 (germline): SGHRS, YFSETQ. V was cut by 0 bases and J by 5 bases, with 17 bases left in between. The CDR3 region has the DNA TGCGCCAGCAGCTTGGGAGCGGGGACCCAAGGGACTGAAGCTTTCTTT. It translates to CASSLGAGTQGTEAFF.

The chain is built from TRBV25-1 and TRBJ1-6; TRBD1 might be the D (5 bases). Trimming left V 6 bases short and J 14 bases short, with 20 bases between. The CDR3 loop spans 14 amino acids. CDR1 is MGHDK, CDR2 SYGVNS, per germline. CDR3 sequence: CASRATGGKLALHF. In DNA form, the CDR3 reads TGTGCCAGCAGGGCGACGGGGGGAAAGTTAGCCCTCCACTTT. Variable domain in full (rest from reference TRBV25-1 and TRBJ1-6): EADIYQTPRYLVIGTGKKITLECSQTMGHDKMYWYQQDPGMELHLIHYSYGVNSTEKGDLSSESTVSRIRTEHFPLTLESARPSHTSQYLCASRATGGKLALHFGNGTRLTVT.

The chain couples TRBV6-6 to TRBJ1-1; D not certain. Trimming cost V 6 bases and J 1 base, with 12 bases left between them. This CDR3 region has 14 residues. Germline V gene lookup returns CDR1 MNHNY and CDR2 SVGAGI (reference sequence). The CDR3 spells CASRPVTPNTEAFF. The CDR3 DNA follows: TGTGCCAGCAGGCCGGTGACACCGAACACTGAAGCTTTCTTT.

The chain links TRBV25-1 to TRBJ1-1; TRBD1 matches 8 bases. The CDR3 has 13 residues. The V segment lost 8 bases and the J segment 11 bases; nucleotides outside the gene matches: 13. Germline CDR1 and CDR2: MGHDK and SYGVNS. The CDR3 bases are TGTGCCAGCCAGGTTCAGGGGGCAGGGAATGCTTTCTTT. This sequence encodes CASQVQGAGNAFF.

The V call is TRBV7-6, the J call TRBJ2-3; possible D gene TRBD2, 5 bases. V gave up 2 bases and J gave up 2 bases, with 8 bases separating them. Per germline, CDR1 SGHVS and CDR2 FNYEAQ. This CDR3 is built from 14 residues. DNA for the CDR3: TGTGCCAGCAGCTTAACCGGGGACACAGATACGCAGTATTTT. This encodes CASSLTGDTDTQYF. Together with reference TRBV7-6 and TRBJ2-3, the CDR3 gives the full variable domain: GAGVSQSPRYKVTKRGQDVALRCDPISGHVSLYWYRQALGQGPEFLTYFNYEAQQDKSGLPNDRFSAERPEGSISTLTIQRTEQRDSAMYRCASSLTGDTDTQYFGPGTRLTVL.

CDR3 DNA sequence: TGTGCCAGCAGTCCCATTAGCGGGGGGGTCTACGGTGAGCAGTTCTTC. This codes for CASSPISGGVYGEQFF. The gene calls are TRBV14 and TRBJ2-1; TRBD2 matches 11 bases. Germline-derived CDR1 and CDR2 are SGHDN and FVKESK. J lost 9 bases, V lost 6 bases, and 13 bases had no gene match. The CDR3 loop spans 16 amino acids.

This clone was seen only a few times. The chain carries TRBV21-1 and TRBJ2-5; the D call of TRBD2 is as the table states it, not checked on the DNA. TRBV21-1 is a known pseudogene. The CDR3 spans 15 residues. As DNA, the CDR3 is TGTGCCAGCAGCAGCTTAGCGGGGCCCCAAGAGACCCAGTACTTC. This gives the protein CASSSLAGPQETQYF.

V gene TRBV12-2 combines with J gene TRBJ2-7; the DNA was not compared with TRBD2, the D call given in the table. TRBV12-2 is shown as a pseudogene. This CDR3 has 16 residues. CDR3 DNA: TGTGCAAGTCGCCCCAGGACTAGCGGGAGGGACTACGAGCAGTACTTC. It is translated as CASRPRTSGRDYEQYF.

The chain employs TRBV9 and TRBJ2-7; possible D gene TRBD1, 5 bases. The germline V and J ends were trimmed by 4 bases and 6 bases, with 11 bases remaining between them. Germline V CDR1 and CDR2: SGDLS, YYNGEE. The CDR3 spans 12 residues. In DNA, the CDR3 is TGTGCCAGCAGCTCCCAGGGTAGCGAGCAGTACTTC. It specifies CASSSQGSEQYF.

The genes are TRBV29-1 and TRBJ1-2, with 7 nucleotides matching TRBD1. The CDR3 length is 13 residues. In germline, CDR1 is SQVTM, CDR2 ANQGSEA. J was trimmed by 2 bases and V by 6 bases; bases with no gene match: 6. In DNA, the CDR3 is TGCAGCGTGCCGGGACAGCTGAACTATGGCTACACCTTC. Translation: CSVPGQLNYGYTF.

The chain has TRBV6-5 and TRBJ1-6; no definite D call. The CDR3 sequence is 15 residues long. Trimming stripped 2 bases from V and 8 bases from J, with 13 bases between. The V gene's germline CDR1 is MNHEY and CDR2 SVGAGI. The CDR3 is CASSYTGVRYSPLHF. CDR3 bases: TGTGCCAGCAGTTACACGGGTGTCCGATATTCACCCCTCCACTTT.

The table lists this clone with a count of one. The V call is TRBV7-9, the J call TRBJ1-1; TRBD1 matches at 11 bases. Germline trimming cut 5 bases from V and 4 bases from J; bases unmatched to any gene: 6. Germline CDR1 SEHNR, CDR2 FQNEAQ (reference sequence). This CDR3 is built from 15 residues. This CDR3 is CASSLGQGAITEAFF. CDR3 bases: TGTGCCAGCAGCCTAGGACAGGGGGCTATCACTGAAGCTTTCTTT. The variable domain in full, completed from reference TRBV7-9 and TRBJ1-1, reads DTGVSQNPRHKITKRGQNVTFRCDPISEHNRLYWYRQTLGQGPEFLTYFQNEAQLEKSRLLSDRFSAERPKGSFSTLEIQRTEQGDSAMYLCASSLGQGAITEAFFGQGTRLTVV.

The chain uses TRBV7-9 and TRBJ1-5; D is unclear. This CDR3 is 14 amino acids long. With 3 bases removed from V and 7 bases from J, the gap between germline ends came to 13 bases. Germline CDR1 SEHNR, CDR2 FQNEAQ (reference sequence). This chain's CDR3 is CASSFTGGRQPQHF. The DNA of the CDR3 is TGTGCCAGCAGCTTTACGGGAGGCAGGCAGCCCCAGCATTTT.

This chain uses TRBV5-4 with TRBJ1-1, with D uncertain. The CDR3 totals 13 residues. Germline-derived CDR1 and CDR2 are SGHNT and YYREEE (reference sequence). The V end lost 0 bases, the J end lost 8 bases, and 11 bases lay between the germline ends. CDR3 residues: CASSLVGLAEAFF. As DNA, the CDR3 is TGTGCCAGCAGCTTGGTAGGACTGGCCGAAGCTTTCTTT.

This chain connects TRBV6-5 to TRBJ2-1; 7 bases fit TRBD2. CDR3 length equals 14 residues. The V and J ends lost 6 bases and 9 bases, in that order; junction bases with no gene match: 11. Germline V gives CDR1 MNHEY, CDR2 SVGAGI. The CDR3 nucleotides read TGTGCCAGCAGATCCGGGACTATCCGAGGTGAGCAGTTCTTC. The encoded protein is CASRSGTIRGEQFF.

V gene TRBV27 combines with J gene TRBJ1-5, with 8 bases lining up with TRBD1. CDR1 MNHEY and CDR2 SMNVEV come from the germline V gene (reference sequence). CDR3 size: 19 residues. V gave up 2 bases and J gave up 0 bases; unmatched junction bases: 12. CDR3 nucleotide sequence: TGTGCCAGCAGTTTAGGAGGACAGGGTCGAGGAATTAGCAATCAGCCCCAGCATTTT. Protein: CASSLGGQGRGISNQPQHF.

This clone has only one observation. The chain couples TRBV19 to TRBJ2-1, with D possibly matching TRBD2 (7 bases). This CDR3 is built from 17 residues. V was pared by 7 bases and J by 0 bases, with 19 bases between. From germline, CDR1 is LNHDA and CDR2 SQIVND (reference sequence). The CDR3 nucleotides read TGTGCCAGTAAGGGGGGGTCTTTGCGGGGCTCCTACAATGAGCAGTTCTTC. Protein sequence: CASKGGSLRGSYNEQFF. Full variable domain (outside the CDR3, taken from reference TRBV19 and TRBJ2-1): DGGITQSPKYLFRKEGQNVTLSCEQNLNHDAMYWYRQDPGQGLRLIYYSQIVNDFQKGDIAEGYSVSREKKESFPLTVTSAQKNPTAFYLCASKGGSLRGSYNEQFFGPGTRLTVL.

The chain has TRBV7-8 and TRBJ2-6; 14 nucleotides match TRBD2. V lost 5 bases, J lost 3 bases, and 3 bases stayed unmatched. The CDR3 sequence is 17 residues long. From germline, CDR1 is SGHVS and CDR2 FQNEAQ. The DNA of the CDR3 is TGTGCCAGCAGCCTAGGACTAGCGGGAGGTGGGGCCAACGTCCTGACTTTC. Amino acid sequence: CASSLGLAGGGANVLTF. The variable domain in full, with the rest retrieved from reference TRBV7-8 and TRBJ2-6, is GAGVSQSPRYKVAKRGQDVALRCDPISGHVSLFWYQQALGQGPEFLTYFQNEAQLDKSGLPSDRFFAERPEGSVSTLKIQRTQQEDSAVYLCASSLGLAGGGANVLTFGAGSRLTVL.

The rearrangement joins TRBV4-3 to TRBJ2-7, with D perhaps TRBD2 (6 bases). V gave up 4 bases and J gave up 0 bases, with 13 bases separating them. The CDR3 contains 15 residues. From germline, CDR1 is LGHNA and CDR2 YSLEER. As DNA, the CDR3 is TGCGCCAGCAGCCGCTTGGGCGGGGACTCCTACGAGCAGTACTTC. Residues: CASSRLGGDSYEQYF.

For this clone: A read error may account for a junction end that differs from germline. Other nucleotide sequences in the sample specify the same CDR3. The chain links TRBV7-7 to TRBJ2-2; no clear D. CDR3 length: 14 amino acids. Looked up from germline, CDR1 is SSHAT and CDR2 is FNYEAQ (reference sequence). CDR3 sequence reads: CASSPSPATGELFF. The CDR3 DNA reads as TGTGCTAGCAGCCCTAGTCCCGCCACCGGGGAGCTGTTTTTT.

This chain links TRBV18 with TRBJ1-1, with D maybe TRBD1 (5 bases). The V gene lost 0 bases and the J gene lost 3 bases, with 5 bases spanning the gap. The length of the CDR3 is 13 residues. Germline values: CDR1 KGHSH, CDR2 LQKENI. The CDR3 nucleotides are TGTGCCAGCTCACCACCAGGGGACACTGAAGCTTTCTTT. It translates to CASSPPGDTEAFF.

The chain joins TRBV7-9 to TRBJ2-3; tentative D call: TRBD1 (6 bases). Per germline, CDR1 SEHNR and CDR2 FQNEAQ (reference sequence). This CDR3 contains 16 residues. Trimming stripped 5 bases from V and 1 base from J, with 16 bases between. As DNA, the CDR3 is TGTGCCAGCAGCCTGACAGGTGCCGCGCGCACAGATACGCAGTATTTT. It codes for CASSLTGAARTDTQYF.

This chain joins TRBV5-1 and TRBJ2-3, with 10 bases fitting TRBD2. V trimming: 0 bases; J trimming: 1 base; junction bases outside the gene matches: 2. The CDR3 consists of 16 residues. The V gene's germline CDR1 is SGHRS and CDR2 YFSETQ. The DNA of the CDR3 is TGCGCCAGCAGCTTGGGAAGCGGGAGGGGCACAGATACGCAGTATTTT. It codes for CASSLGSGRGTDTQYF.

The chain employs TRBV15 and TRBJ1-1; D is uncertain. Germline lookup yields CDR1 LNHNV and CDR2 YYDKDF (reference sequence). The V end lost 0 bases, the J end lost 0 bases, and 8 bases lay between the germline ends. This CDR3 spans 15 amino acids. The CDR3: CATSREQLMNTEAFF. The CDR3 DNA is TGTGCCACCAGCAGAGAACAGCTCATGAACACTGAAGCTTTCTTT.

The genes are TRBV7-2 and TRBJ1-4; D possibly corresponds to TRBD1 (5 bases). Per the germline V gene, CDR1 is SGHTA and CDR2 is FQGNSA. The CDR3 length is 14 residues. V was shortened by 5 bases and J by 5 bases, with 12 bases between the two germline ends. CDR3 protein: CASSPARGNEKLFF. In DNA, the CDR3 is TGTGCCAGCAGCCCAGCCCGGGGGAATGAAAAACTGTTTTTT. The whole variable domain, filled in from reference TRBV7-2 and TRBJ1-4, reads GAGVSQSPSNKVTEKGKDVELRCDPISGHTALYWYRQSLGQGLEFLIYFQGNSAPDKSGLPSDRFSAERTGGSVSTLTIQRTQQEDSAVYLCASSPARGNEKLFFGSGTQLSVL.

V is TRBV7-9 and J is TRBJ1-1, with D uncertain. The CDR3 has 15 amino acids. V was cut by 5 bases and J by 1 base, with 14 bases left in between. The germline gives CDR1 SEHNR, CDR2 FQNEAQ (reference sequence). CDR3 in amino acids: CASSPGTKPNTEAFF. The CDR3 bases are TGTGCCAGCAGCCCCGGTACCAAGCCGAACACTGAAGCTTTCTTT.